The 11 T cell receptor beta chains in this list originate from one sample, sequenced in a study of graft-versus-host responses after intestinal transplantation. Produced via immunoSEQ multiplex PCR; TCRdb's table is partial and in-frame only. This table has over 8,000 clones, approximately 31% appearing once. Sequenced here: alloreactive CD4+ T cells from a mixed lymphocyte reaction culture, sampled before transplantation. As to subset: CFSE-low proliferating T cells sorted from roughly six-day pre-transplant mixed lymphocyte reaction (GvH or HvG direction). The receptor source for this set is a human patient who was an organ donor for intestinal transplantation.

The gene calls are TRBV18 and TRBJ1-1; TRBD1 matches at 8 bases. CDR3 length: 17 residues. The ends lost 6 bases at V and 0 bases at J; junction bases unmatched: 12. Per germline, CDR1 KGHSH and CDR2 LQKENI. The DNA of the CDR3 is TGTGCCAGCTCCCGACTAACCGGGACAGGATTGAACACTGAAGCTTTCTTT. Amino acids: CASSRLTGTGLNTEAFF.

This clone occurred a few times. The chain is built from TRBV9 and TRBJ2-3; weak D call: TRBD2 (5 bases). Looked up from germline, CDR1 is SGDLS and CDR2 is YYNGEE. The CDR3 is 13 amino acids. The ends were cut back, 4 bases at V and 4 bases at J, with 10 bases in the middle. The CDR3 loop reads CASSQRSADTQYF. The CDR3 DNA reads TGTGCCAGCAGCCAGCGGAGCGCAGATACGCAGTATTTT.

By sample share, this clone is medium-sized. This CDR3 is CASSFRATMNTEAFF. CDR3 bases: TGTGCCAGCAGCTTCAGGGCCACCATGAACACTGAAGCTTTCTTT. The chain is built from TRBV11-2 and TRBJ1-1, with D possibly matching TRBD1 (5 bases). V lost 3 bases and J lost 0, with 11 bases in between. Germline V gene lookup returns CDR1 SGHAT and CDR2 FQNNGV. The CDR3 totals 15 residues. The whole variable domain, remainder taken from reference TRBV11-2 and TRBJ1-1, is EAGVAQSPRYKIIEKRQSVAFWCNPISGHATLYWYQQILGQGPKLLIQFQNNGVVDDSQLPKDRFSAERLKGVDSTLKIQPAKLEDSAVYLCASSFRATMNTEAFFGQGTRLTVV.

For this clone: A junction boundary mismatches the germline segment, possibly from a read error. Other nucleotide sequences in the sample specify the same CDR3. V usage is TRBV11-3 and J usage is TRBJ2-7; D not certain. The CDR3 runs to 14 residues. The germline gives CDR1 SGHNT, CDR2 YENEEA. The CDR3 DNA reads TGCGCCAGCAGCTCCGGGTCCCACCTTTGGGAGCAGTACTTC. Protein sequence: CASSSGSHLWEQYF.

The V call is TRBV28, the J call TRBJ2-1; D unclear. With 6 bases removed from V and 0 bases from J, the gap between germline ends came to 9 bases. Germline V gene data show CDR1 as MDHEN and CDR2 as SYDVKM. The CDR3 totals 14 residues. The CDR3 sequence: CASSLTSSYNEQFF. Written as DNA, the CDR3 is TGTGCCAGCAGCTTAACGAGCTCCTACAATGAGCAGTTCTTC.

This clone has just a few counts. The gene calls are TRBV27 and TRBJ1-1; no definite D call. CDR3 length equals 14 residues. Per the germline V gene, CDR1 is MNHEY and CDR2 is SMNVEV (reference sequence). V gave up 2 bases and J gave up 4 bases, with 11 bases separating them. CDR3 sequence (DNA): TGTGCCAGCAGTTTAATGCCCCGAGGCACTGAAGCTTTCTTT. Protein: CASSLMPRGTEAFF.

Within the sample, this clone is medium-sized. This chain connects TRBV28 to TRBJ2-7; 7 bases fit TRBD1. The CDR3 has 15 amino acids. V lost 4 bases and J lost 2; bases outside the gene matches: 8. Per the germline V gene, CDR1 is MDHEN and CDR2 is SYDVKM. The CDR3 here is CASSSLTGWPYEQYF. In nucleotides, the CDR3 is TGTGCCAGCAGTTCTCTGACAGGGTGGCCCTACGAGCAGTACTTC.

In regard to this clone: Other DNA sequences in this sample translate to the same CDR3. This chain uses TRBV20-1 with TRBJ2-7; D remains ambiguous. Germline V gene sequence: CDR1 DFQATT, CDR2 SNEGSKA (reference sequence). V dropped 6 bases and J dropped 2 bases, with 8 bases sitting between them. CDR3 length: 11 residues. The CDR3 sequence: CSALSAYEQYF. The CDR3 DNA reads as TGCAGTGCCCTTTCGGCCTACGAGCAGTACTTC.

This chain links TRBV6-1 with TRBJ2-1; no clear D. The length of the CDR3 is 14 residues. Germline V gene sequence: CDR1 MNHNS, CDR2 SASEGT. V lost 6 bases and J 0 bases, leaving 9 bases between the germline ends. The CDR3 is CASRSPSSYNEQFF. CDR3 coding DNA: TGTGCCAGCAGATCACCGAGCTCCTACAATGAGCAGTTCTTC.

The V and J genes are TRBV18 and TRBJ1-6; D gene uncertain. The CDR3 sequence is 16 residues long. With 3 bases removed from V and 0 bases from J, the gap between germline ends came to 9 bases. Germline values: CDR1 KGHSH, CDR2 LQKENI. CDR3 nucleotides: TGTGCCAGCTCACCCCGGGAAGGCTCCTATAATTCACCCCTCCACTTT. It codes for CASSPREGSYNSPLHF.

The chain employs TRBV7-9 and TRBJ2-5, with TRBD1 identical over 7 bases. Germline V gene sequence: CDR1 SEHNR, CDR2 FQNEAQ (reference sequence). The V segment lost 3 bases and the J segment 5 bases; nucleotides outside the gene matches: 6. This CDR3 spans 14 amino acids. The CDR3 loop is CASSLAGGGETQYF. CDR3 sequence (DNA): TGTGCCAGCAGCTTGGCAGGGGGTGGGGAGACCCAGTACTTC.